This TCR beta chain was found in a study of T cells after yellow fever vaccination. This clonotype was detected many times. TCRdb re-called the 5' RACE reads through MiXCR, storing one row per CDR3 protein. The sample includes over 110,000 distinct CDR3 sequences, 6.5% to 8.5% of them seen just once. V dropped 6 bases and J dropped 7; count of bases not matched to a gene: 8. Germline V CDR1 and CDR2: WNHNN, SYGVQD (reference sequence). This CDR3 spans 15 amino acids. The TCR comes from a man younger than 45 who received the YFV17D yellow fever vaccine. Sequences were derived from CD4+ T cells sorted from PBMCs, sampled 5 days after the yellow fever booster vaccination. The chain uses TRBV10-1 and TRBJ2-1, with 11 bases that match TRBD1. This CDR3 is CASRTPGQGGNEQFF. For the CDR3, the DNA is TGCGCCAGCAGGACCCCGGGACAGGGGGGGAATGAGCAGTTCTTC.